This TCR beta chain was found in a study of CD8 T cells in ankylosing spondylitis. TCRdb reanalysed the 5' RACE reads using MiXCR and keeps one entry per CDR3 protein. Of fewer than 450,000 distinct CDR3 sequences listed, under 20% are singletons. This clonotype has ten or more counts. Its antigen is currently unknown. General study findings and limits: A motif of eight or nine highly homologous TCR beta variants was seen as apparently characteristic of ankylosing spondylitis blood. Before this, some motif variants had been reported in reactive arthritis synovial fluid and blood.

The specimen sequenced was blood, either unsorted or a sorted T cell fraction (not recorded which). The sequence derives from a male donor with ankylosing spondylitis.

CDR3 region: CASSLIVGPNTEAFF. CDR3 nucleotide sequence: TGTGCCAGCAGCTTAATTGTGGGACCAAACACTGAAGCTTTCTTT. V gene TRBV5-6 combines with J gene TRBJ1-1; tentative D call: TRBD1 (5 bases). Germline values: CDR1 SGHDT, CDR2 YYEEEE. The CDR3 covers 15 residues. V was clipped by 2 bases and J by 2 bases, with 13 bases between them.